The clone carrying this T cell receptor (beta chain) has only one observation. This CDR3 comprises 14 residues. CDR1 and CDR2 from the germline V gene are SGHAT and FQNNGV. Unmatched junction bases numbered 8, after V lost 5 bases and J lost 4 bases. This entry is derived from a study of blood T cell repertoires in COVID-19. Across the study: COVID-19 samples collected from the United States, Italy and Spain covered acute and convalescent phases.

Per the authors' pipeline: Scientists estimated how many nucleated cells there were by amplifying reference gene primers. Profiling relied on immunoSEQ multiplex PCR, and the TCRdb table lists in-frame clones only, not all of them. Clonal size and the V and J genes are those of that table, whereas D and trimming came from the DNA. The sample consists of roughly 250,000 clones, just under 85% of them appearing once. This chain connects TRBV11-2 to TRBJ2-7, with TRBD1 identical over 7 bases. Material for sequencing was peripheral blood. The receptor comes from a woman of 80 years or more with acute or convalescent COVID-19. DNA for the CDR3: TGTGCCAGCAGCCCGACAGGGTCGAGGTACGAGCAGTACTTC. Encoded protein: CASSPTGSRYEQYF.